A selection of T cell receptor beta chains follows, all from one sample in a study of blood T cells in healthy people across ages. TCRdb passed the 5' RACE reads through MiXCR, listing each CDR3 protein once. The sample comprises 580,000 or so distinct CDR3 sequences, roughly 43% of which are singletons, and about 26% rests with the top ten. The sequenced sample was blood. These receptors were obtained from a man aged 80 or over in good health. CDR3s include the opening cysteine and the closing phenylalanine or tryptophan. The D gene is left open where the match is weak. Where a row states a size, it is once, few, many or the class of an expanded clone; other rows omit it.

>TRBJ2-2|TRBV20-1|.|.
TGCAGTGCCTCGCCGGACTATAACCGCGGGGAGCTGTTTTTT
CSASPDYNRGELFF
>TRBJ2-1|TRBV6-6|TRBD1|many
TGTGCCAGCAGGGACAGGAAGGTTTGGGAACACAATGAGCAGTTCTTC
CASRDRKVWEHNEQFF
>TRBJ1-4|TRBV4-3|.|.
TGCGCCAGCAGCCAAGATCCGGCGACTAATGAAAAACTGTTTTTT
CASSQDPATNEKLFF
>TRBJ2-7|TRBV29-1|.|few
TGCAGCGTTGCTCCCGGGAACGAGCAGTACTTC
CSVAPGNEQYF
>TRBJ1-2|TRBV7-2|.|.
TGTGCCAGCAGCGGGGGATCAGAGGGGGACTATGGCTACACCTTC
CASSGGSEGDYGYTF
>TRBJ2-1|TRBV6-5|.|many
TGTGCCAGCAGTTACTCGGGCAGACCGAACAATGAGCAGTTCTTC
CASSYSGRPNNEQFF
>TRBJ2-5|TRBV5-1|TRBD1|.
TGCGCCAGCAGCTTCGGACAGGTTCGAGAGACCCAGTACTTC
CASSFGQVRETQYF
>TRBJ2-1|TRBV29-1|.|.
TGCAGCATTAGGACAGACGATGAGCAGTTCTTC
CSIRTDDEQFF
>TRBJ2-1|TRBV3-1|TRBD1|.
TGTGCCAGCAGCCAATGGGCAGGGGGCTCCTACAATGAGCAGTTCTTC
CASSQWAGGSYNEQFF
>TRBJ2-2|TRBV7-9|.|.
TGTGCCAGCAGACCTCAGGGGACCGGGGAGCTGTTTTTT
CASRPQGTGELFF
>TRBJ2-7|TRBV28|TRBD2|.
TGTGCCAGCGGAGGAGGCGGGAGCAGGTACGAGCAGTACTTC
CASGGGGSRYEQYF
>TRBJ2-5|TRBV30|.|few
TGTGCCTGGGGGGGGACAGAGACCCAGTACTTC
CAWGGTETQYF
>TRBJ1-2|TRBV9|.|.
TGTGCCAGCAGTAGGGAGGGCTATGGCTACACCTTC
CASSREGYGYTF
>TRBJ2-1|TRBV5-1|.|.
TGCGCCAGCAGCGCAACAGACAGGGAGCAGTTCTTC
CASSATDREQFF
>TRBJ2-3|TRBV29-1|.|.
TGCAGCGTTGAGGCTTTCTCCAAGGATACGCAGTATTTT
CSVEAFSKDTQYF
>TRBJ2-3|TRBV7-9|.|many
TGTGCCAGCAGCTTAGGGCGGGAAAGCACAGATACGCAGTATTTT
CASSLGRESTDTQYF
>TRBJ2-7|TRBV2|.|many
TGTGCCAGCACCGGGGGCCCCTACGAGCAGTACTTC
CASTGGPYEQYF
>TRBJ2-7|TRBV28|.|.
TGTGCCAGCAGTGACGTAGGCGAGCAGTACTTC
CASSDVGEQYF
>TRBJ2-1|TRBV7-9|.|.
TGTGCCAGCAGCGGGCTAGCTTATGAGCAGTTCTTC
CASSGLAYEQFF
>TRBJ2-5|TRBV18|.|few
TGTGCCAGCCTCACGCTGGCAGAAGGAGAGACCCAGTACTTC
CASLTLAEGETQYF
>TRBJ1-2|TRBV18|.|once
TGTGCCAGCTCACCTCAGTCGGCGGGGGGTTACACCTTC
CASSPQSAGGYTF
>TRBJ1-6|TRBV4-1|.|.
TGCGCCAGCAGCCAAGATGGCCCCATTTTAAATTCACCCCTCCACTTT
CASSQDGPILNSPLHF
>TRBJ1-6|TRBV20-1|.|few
TGCAGTGCTAGAGCTCTCGGACAGACTAATTCACCCCTCCACTTT
CSARALGQTNSPLHF
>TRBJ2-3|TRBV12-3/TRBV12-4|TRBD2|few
TGTGCCAGCAAGCCACTAGCGGGGGTCGGAGATACGCAGTATTTT
CASKPLAGVGDTQYF
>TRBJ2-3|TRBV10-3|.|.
TGTGCCATCAGTGAGTCGAGGTCGAGAGATACGCAGTATTTT
CAISESRSRDTQYF
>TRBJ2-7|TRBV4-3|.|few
TGCGCCAGCAGCCCCCGATTAGGCACTTCCTACGAGCAGTACTTC
CASSPRLGTSYEQYF
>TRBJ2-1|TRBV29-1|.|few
TGCAGCGCGATCCGGGATCTCAATGAGCAGTTCTTC
CSAIRDLNEQFF
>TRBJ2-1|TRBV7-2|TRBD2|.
TGTGCCAGCAGCATCGGACTAGCGGGAGCTGAGCAGTTCTTC
CASSIGLAGAEQFF
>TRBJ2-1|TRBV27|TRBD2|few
TGTGCCAGCAGTTTATGGAGTGTTATGACCCCGACGGGAGGGAGGGCCGCAAATGAGCAGTTCTTC
CASSLWSVMTPTGGRAANEQFF
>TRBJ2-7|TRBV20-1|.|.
TGCAGTGCTAGTAGGGGGGTTACACGCGAGCAGTACTTC
CSASRGVTREQYF
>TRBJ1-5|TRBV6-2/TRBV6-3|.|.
TGTGCCAGCAGTTTGGTAGACACCTTCAATCAGCCCCAGCATTTT
CASSLVDTFNQPQHF
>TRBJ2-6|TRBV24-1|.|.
TGTGCCACCAGTGATCGATCTGGTGCTGGGGCCAACGTCCTGACTTTC
CATSDRSGAGANVLTF
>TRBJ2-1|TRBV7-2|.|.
TGTGCCAGCAGCCCCGGGGCGGCGTACAATGAGCAGTTCTTC
CASSPGAAYNEQFF
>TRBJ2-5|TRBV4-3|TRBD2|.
TGCGCCAGCAGCCAAGATCTGACTAGCGCACACCGGACCCAGTACTTC
CASSQDLTSAHRTQYF
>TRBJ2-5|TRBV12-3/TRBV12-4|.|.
TGTGCCAGCAACGCCCTAGGGGAGGCCCCTCCGTACTTC
CASNALGEAPPYF